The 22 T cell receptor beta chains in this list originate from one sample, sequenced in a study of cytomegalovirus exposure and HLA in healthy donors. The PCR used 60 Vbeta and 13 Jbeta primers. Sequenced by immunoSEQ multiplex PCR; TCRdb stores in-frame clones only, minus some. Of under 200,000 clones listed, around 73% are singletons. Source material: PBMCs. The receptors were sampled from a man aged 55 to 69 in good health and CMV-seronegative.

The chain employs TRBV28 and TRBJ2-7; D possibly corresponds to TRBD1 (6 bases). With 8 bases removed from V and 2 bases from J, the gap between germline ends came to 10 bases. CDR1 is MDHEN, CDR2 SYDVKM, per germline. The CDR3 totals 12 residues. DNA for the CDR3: TGTGCCAGCTCCGGACAGACCTACGAGCAGTACTTC. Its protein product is CASSGQTYEQYF.

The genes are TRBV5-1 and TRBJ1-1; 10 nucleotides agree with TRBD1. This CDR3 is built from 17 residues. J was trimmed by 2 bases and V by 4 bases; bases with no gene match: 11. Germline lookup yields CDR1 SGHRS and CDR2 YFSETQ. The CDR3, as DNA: TGCGCCAGCAGCCCCTCCGGGACAGGGGCCCGAAACACTGAAGCTTTCTTT. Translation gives CASSPSGTGARNTEAFF.

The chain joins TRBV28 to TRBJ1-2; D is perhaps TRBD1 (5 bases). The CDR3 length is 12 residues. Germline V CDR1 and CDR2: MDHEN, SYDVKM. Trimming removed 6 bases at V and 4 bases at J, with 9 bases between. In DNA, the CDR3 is TGTGCCAGCAGGACAGTTCTCTATGGCTACACCTTC. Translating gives CASRTVLYGYTF.

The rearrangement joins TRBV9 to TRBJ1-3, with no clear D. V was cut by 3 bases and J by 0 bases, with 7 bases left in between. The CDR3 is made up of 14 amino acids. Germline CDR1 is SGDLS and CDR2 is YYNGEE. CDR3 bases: TGTGCCAGCAGCGGATACATCTCTGGAAACACCATATATTTT. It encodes CASSGYISGNTIYF. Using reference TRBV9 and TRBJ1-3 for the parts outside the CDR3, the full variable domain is DSGVTQTPKHLITATGQRVTLRCSPRSGDLSVYWYQQSLDQGLQFLIQYYNGEERAKGNILERFSAQQFPDLHSELNLSSLELGDSALYFCASSGYISGNTIYFGEGSWLTVV.

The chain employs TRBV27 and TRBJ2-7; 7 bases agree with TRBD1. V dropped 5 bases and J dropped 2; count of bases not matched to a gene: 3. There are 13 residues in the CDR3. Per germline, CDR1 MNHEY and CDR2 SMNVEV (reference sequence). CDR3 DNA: TGTGCCAGCAGTCGGACAGGAGCCTACGAGCAGTACTTC. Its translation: CASSRTGAYEQYF.

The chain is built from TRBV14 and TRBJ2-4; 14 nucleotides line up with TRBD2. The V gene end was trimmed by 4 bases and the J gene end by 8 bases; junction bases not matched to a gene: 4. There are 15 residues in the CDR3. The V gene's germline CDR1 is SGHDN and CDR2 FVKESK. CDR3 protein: CASSPGLAGAYIQYF. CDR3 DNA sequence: TGTGCCAGCAGCCCGGGACTAGCGGGGGCGTACATTCAGTACTTC.

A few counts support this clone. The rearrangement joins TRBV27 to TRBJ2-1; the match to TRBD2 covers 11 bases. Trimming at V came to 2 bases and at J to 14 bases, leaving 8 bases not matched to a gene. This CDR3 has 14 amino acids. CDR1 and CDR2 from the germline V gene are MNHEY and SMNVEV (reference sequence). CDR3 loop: CASSLVTSGSLEFF. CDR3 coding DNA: TGTGCCAGCAGTTTAGTTACTAGCGGGAGTTTGGAGTTCTTC.

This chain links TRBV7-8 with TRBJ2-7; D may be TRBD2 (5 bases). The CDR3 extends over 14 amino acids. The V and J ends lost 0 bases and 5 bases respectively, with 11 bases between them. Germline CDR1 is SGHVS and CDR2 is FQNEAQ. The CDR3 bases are TGTGCCAGCAGCTTAGCGGGAGTCACGCACGAGCAGTACTTC. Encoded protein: CASSLAGVTHEQYF.

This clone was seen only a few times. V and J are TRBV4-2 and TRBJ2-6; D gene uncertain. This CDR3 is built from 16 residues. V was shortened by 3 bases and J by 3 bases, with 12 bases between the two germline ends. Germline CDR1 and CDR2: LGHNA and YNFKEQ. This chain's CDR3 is CASSQVLGNGANVLTF. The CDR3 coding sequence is TGTGCCAGCAGCCAGGTGCTGGGCAATGGGGCCAACGTCCTGACTTTC.

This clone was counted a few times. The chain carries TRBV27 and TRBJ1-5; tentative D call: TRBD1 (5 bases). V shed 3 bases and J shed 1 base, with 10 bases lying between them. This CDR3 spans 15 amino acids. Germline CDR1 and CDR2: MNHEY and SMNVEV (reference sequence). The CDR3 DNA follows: TGTGCCAGCAGTTTTCTTGCAGGGAGCAATCAGCCCCAGCATTTT. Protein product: CASSFLAGSNQPQHF.

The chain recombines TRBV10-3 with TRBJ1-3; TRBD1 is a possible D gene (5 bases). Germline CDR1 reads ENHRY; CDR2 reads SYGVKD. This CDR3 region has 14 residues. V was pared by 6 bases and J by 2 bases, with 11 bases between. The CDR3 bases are TGTGCCATCAGCCCGGGGGTCCCTGGAAACACCATATATTTT. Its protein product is CAISPGVPGNTIYF.

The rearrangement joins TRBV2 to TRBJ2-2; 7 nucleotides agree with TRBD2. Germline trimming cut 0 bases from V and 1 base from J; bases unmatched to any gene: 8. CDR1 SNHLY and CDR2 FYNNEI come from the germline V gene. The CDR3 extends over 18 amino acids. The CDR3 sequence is CASSEARPGGVNTGELFF. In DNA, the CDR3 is TGTGCCAGCAGTGAAGCGCGGCCTGGGGGGGTGAACACCGGGGAGCTGTTTTTT.

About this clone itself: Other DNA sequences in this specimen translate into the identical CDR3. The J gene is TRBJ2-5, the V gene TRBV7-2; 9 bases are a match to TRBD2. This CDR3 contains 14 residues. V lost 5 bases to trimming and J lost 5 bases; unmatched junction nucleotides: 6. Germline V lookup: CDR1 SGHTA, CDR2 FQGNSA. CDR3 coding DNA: TGTGCCAGCAGCCCTTTAGCGGGAGTTGAGACCCAGTACTTC. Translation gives CASSPLAGVETQYF.

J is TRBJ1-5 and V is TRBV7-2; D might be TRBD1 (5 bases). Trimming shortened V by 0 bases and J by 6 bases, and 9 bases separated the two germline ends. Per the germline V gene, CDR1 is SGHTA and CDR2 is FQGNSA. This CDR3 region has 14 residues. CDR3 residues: CASSLAGGTQPQHF. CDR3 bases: TGTGCCAGCAGCTTAGCGGGGGGTACTCAGCCCCAGCATTTT.

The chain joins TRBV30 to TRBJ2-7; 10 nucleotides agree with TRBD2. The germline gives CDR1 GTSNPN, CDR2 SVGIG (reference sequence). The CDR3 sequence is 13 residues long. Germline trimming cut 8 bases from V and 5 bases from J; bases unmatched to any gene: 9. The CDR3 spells CATEREGINEQYF. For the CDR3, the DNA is TGTGCCACGGAGCGGGAGGGTATAAACGAGCAGTACTTC.

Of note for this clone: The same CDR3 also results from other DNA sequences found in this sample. The CDR3 sequence is CASSAGQGYEQYF. The CDR3, as DNA: TGTGCCAGTAGTGCGGGACAGGGATACGAGCAGTACTTC. The V gene is TRBV19, the J gene TRBJ2-7, with 9 nucleotides matching TRBD1. Trimming took 5 bases from V and 4 from J; bases not matched to a gene: 3. The CDR3 has 13 residues. Germline V gene sequence: CDR1 LNHDA, CDR2 SQIVND (reference sequence).

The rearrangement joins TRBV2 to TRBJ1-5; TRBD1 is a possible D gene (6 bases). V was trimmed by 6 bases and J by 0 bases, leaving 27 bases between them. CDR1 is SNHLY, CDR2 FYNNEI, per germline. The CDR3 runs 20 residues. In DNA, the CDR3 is TGTGCCAGCAGGCTTAATAAGGGGGGGGGCGGAGGGTATAGCAATCAGCCCCAGCATTTT. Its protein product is CASRLNKGGGGGYSNQPQHF. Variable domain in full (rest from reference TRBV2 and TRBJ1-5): EPEVTQTPSHQVTQMGQEVILRCVPISNHLYFYWYRQILGQKVEFLVSFYNNEISEKSEIFDDQFSVERPDGSNFTLKIRSTKLEDSAMYFCASRLNKGGGGGYSNQPQHFGDGTRLSIL.

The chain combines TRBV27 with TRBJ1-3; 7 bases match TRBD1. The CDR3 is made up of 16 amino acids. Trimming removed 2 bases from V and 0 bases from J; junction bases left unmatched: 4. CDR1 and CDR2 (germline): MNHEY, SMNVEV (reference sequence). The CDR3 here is CASSLTQGDSGNTIYF. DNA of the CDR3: TGTGCCAGCAGTTTAACCCAGGGGGACTCTGGAAACACCATATATTTT.

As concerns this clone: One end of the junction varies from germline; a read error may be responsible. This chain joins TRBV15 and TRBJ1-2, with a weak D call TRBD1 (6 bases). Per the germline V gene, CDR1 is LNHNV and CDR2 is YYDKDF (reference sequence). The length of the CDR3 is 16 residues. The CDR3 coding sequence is TGTGCCACCAGCAGAGGGCCCCCAGGGGTGGGCTATGGCTACCCCTTC. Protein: CATSRGPPGVGYGYPF.

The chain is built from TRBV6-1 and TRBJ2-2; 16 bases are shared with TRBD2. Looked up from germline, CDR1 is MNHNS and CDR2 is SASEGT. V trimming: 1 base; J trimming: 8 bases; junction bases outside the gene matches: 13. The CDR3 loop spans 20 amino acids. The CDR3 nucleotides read TGTGCCAGCAGTGAAGAGGGGGGACTAGCGGGGGGGCCAAACGCTGGGGAGCTGTTTTTT. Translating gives CASSEEGGLAGGPNAGELFF.

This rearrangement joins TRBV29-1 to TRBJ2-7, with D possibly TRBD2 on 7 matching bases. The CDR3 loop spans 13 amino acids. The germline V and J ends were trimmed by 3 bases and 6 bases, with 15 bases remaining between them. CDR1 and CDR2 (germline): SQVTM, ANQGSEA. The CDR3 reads CSVEAGARREQYF. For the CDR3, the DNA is TGCAGCGTTGAGGCGGGGGCTAGGCGCGAGCAGTACTTC.

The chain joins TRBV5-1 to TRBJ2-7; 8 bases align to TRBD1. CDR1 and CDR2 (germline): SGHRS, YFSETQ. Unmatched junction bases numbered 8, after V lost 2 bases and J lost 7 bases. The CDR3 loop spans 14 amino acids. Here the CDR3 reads CASSFQGAVEEQYF. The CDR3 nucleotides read TGCGCCAGCAGCTTCCAGGGGGCTGTGGAAGAGCAGTACTTC. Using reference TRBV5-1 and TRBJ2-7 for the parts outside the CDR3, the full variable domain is KAGVTQTPRYLIKTRGQQVTLSCSPISGHRSVSWYQQTPGQGLQFLFEYFSETQRNKGNFPGRFSGRQFSNSRSEMNVSTLELGDSALYLCASSFQGAVEEQYFGPGTRLTVT.